The table lists the clone carrying this TCR beta chain with a count of one. Its cognate antigen is unknown. The CDR3 sequence is 16 residues long. Trimming pared 8 bases from V and 6 bases from J, leaving 24 bases between. The data are from a study of blood T cells in healthy people across ages. Whole-study results and caveats: Higher diversity, along with more naive CD4+ cells, distinguished long-lived donors from aged donors.

Primers used in a second PCR of roughly 6 to 11 cycles were a sample-barcoded 5' primer and a J-beta primer mix. Through a template-switch adaptor with 12 random nucleotides, each cDNA molecule received a tag. TCRdb redid the calling of the 5' RACE reads with MiXCR, one entry per CDR3 protein. Found here are about 930,000 distinct CDR3 sequences, 25% to 35% of them singletons; the top ten hold 10% to 13%. These data also formed part of another study, on T cells of mothers and their children.

The origin of this receptor is a woman aged 40 to 50 in good health. The specimen was blood. The V gene is TRBV12-3 or TRBV12-4, the J gene TRBJ2-3, with D perhaps matching TRBD1 or TRBD2 (6 bases each). CDR3 DNA sequence: TGTGCCAGCCCCCGTGAGGGGGGCCGGGCATCGGATACGCAGTATTTT. As protein: CASPREGGRASDTQYF.